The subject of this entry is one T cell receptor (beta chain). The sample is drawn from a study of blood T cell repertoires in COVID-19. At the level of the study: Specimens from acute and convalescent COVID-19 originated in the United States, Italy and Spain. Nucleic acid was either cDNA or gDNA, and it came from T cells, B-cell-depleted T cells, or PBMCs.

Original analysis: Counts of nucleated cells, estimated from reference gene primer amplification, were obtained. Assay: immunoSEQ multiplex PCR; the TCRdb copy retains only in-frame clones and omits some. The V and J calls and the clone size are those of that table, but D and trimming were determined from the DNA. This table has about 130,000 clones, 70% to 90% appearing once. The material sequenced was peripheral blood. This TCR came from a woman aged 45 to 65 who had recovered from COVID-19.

The CDR3 DNA reads TGCAGCGTTTATTCAGGCCCGGAGACCCAGTACTTC. It encodes CSVYSGPETQYF. The chain couples TRBV29-1 to TRBJ2-5; D remains ambiguous. CDR1 is SQVTM, CDR2 ANQGSEA, per germline. The V gene lost 5 bases and the J gene lost 5 bases, with 12 bases spanning the gap. The CDR3 is made up of 12 amino acids.